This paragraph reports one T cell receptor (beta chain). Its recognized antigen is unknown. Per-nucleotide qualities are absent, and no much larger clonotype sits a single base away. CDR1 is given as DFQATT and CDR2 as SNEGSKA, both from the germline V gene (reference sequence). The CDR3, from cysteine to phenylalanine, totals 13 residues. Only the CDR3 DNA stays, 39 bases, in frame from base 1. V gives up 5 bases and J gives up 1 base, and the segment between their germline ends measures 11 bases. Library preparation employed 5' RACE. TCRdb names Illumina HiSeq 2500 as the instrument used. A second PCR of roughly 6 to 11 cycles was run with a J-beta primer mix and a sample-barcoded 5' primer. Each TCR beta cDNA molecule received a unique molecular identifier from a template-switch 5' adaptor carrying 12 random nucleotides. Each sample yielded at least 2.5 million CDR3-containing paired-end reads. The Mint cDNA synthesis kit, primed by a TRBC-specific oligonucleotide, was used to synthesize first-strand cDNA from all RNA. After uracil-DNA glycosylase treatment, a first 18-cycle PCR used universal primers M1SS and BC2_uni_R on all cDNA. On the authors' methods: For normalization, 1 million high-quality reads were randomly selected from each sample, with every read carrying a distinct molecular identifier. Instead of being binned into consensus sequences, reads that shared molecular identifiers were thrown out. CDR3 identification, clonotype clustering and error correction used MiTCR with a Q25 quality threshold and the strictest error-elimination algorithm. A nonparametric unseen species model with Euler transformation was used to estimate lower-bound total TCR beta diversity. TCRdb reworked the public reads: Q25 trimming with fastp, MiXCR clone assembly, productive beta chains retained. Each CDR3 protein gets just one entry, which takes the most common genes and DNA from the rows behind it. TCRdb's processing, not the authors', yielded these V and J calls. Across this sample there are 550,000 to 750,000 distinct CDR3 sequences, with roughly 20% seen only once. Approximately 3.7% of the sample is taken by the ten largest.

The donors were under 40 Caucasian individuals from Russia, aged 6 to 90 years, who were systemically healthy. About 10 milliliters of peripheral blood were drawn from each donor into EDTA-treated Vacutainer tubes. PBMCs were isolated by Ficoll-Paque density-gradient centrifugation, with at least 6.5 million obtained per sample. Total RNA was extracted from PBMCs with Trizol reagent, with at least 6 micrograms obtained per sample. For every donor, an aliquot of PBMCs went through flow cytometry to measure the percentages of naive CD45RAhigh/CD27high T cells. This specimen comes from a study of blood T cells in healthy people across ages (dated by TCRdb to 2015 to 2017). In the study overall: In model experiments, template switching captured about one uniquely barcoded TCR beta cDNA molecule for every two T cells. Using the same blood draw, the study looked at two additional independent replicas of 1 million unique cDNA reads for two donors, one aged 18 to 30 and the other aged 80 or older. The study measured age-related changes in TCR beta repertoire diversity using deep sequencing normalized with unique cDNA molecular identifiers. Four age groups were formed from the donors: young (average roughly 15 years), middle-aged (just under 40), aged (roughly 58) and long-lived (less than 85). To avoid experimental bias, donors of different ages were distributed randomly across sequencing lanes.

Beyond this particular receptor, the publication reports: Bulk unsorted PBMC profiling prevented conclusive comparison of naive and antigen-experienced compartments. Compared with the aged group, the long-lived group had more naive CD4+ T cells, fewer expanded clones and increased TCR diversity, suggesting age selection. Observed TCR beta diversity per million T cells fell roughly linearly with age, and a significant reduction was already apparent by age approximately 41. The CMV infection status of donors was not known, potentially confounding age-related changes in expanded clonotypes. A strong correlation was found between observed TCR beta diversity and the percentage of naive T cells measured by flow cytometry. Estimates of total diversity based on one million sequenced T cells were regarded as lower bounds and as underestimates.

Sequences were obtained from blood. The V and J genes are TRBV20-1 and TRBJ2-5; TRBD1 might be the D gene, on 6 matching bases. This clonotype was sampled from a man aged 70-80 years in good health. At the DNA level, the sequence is TGCAGTGCTGGGGGACACTCCCAAGAGACCCAGTACTTC. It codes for CSAGGHSQETQYF.